Included here is one T cell receptor (beta chain) sequence, with context. Its antigen is unidentified. The data stem from a study of human T cells and chemical hapten exposure. Study-level background: For sensitization, 2% DPC was applied to a 2 cm by 2 cm patch of upper inner arm skin. Patients, mostly women, had alopecia areata, alopecia totalis or alopecia universalis.

Study results and limitations: Controls formed significantly fewer large CDR3 similarity clusters than expanded TCRs did.

CDR3 length: 15 residues. Germline values: CDR1 SEHNR, CDR2 FQNEAQ (reference sequence). Trimming shortened V by 5 bases and J by 2 bases, and 15 bases separated the two germline ends. Indicated time point: pre-sensitization, week 0. As to treatment: therapeutic diphenylcyclopropenone sensitization with weekly scalp DPC. The library gave individual cDNA molecules unique molecular identifiers. Each CDR3 protein gets one entry after TCRdb re-called the RACE reads with MiXCR. The sample consists of approximately 370,000 distinct CDR3 sequences, 4.5% to 5.5% of them appearing once. The receptor was derived from a woman aged 18-29 years with alopecia areata. Some clones in this sample may be carry-over from other donors' samples. The J gene is TRBJ1-2, the V gene TRBV7-9, with D tentatively TRBD1 (6 bases). The sample was whole blood, taken in connection with sensitization to the hapten diphenylcyclopropenone (DPC). The CDR3 loop reads CASSLSWTENYGYTF. The CDR3 DNA follows: TGTGCCAGCAGCCTGTCTTGGACAGAAAACTATGGCTACACCTTC.